This entry concerns a single TCR beta chain. Its specific antigen is unknown. Base qualities are not recorded, but no much larger clone differs from it by a single base. TCR beta CDR3 regions were sequenced from DNA using the immunoSEQ Assay. Processing in the source paper ran as follows. T cell density was computed as TCR beta template counts normalized to usable DNA estimated by amplifying housekeeping genes. The preseqR package was used to estimate richness by extrapolating to 400,000 templates for PBMC samples and to 120,000 templates for tissue samples. Clonality was taken to be one minus Pielou's evenness. Tissue-enriched TCRs were identified by differential abundance testing using productive amino-acid clonotypes, minimum total count 5 and alpha 0.1. The Jaccard Index and the Morisita Overlap Index were used to measure how much the repertoires overlapped between compartments. TCR beta CDR3s were clustered by GLIPH together with public tetramer-defined viral CDR3s, and at least three viral sequences plus V-gene enrichment were required for viral motifs. In TCRdb, the immuneACCESS table is reduced to in-frame sequences with V and J assigned. These tables do not hold every clone; where another copy was compared, an unresolved V gene accounts for under half, and the others remain unexplained. V and J calls plus clone size are reproduced from that table; the DNA served to infer D and trimming. The sample table shows fewer than 50,000 clones, and 75% to 85% are seen once. The ten largest account for more than 7.5% of the sample.

At diagnosis, tumor, uninvolved tumor-adjacent lung and peripheral blood were collected and then preserved as a mix of FFPE and fresh-frozen material. For TCR repertoire profiling, blood samples were analyzed in the form of peripheral blood mononuclear cells. The CDR3 covers 15 residues, taking in both the cysteine and the phenylalanine. Left in the record is the CDR3 DNA by itself, 45 bases read in frame from the first base. CDR1 and CDR2 (LNHDA, SQIVND) derive from the germline V gene (reference sequence). At the junction V is shortened by 4 bases and J by 1 base; bases outside the gene matches: 5. This sample was taken from a study of T cells in localized non-small cell lung cancer (dated by TCRdb to 2018 to 2021). The study in broad terms: Comparing tumors with uninvolved tumor-adjacent lungs, the study looked at the T cell repertoires of approximately 250 patients with early-stage NSCLC. The cohort was made up of approximately 250 treatment-naive NSCLC patients whose localized lung tumors had been resected. NSCLC patients had a mean age of around 66 years, and 129 were male and 107 female.

General conclusions and limits of the study: A median of roughly 56 of the top 100 tumor clones were detected in paired uninvolved adjacent lung, and 28 of these tumor clones were also found among the top 100 clones of the paired uninvolved adjacent lung. Because multi-region tumor sequencing was not performed, intratumor heterogeneity could not be ruled out. The highest T cell clonality was observed in uninvolved tumor-adjacent lung, where clonality exceeded that of tumor, suggesting that antigenic responses were more focused in uninvolved tumor-adjacent lung. Because the study design was exploratory, TCR variables were selected using unadjusted p-values without false-discovery rate correction. Longer overall survival was associated with higher T cell density in blood, whereas shorter survival was associated with higher clonality in adjacent lung.

The TCR originated in a man aged 35 to 69 with stage II lung adenocarcinoma. The receptor chain draws on TRBV19 and TRBJ2-7; a stretch of 9 junction bases matches TRBD2. The material sequenced was PBMCs, taken before any cancer treatment. The DNA sequence is as follows: TGTGCCAGTAGTACGGCCAGCGGGGGGTCCTACGAGCAGTACTTC. Translated, it gives CASSTASGGSYEQYF.